The present entry profiles one T cell receptor beta chain with its context. Its target is not known. The source of the sample is a study of post-analysis software for immune sequencing data. Study findings and constraints: The study found TRBV5-6, TRBV5-1 and TRBV20-1 among five TRBV segments more frequent in patients than controls.

Every TCR beta cDNA library bore unique molecular identifiers. TCRdb recomputed calls from the PCR reads with MiXCR, one row per CDR3 protein. The table shows roughly 800,000 distinct CDR3 sequences, with 25% to 30% occurring only once. Germline lookup yields CDR1 PRHDT and CDR2 FYEKMQ (reference sequence). The CDR3 consists of 14 residues. Deletions cut 5 bases from V and 0 bases from J, with 9 bases between. The chain has TRBV13 and TRBJ2-3, with a possible D match to TRBD1 (5 bases). The source material was blood. The receptor was derived from a girl between 5 and 17 years old with multiple sclerosis. The CDR3 protein is CASSPRQSTDTQYF. The CDR3 region has the DNA TGTGCCAGCAGCCCAAGACAGAGCACAGATACGCAGTATTTT.